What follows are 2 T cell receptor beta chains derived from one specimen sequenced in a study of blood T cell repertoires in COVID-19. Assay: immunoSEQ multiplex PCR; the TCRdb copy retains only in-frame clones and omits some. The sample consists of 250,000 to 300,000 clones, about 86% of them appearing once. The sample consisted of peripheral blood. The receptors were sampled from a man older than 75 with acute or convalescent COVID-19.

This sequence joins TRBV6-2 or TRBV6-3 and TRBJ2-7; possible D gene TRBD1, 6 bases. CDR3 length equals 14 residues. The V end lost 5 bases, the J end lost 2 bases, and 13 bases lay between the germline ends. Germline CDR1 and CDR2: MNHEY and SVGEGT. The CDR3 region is CASSRGTLTYEQYF. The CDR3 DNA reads TGTGCCAGCAGTCGAGGGACACTTACCTACGAGCAGTACTTC.

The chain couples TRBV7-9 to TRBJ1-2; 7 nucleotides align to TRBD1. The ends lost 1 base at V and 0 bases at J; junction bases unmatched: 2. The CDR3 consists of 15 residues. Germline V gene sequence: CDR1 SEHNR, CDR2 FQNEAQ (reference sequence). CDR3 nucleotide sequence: TGTGCCAGCAGCTTAGATGGGACAGCTAACTATGGCTACACCTTC. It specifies CASSLDGTANYGYTF. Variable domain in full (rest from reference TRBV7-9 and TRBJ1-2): DTGVSQNPRHKITKRGQNVTFRCDPISEHNRLYWYRQTLGQGPEFLTYFQNEAQLEKSRLLSDRFSAERPKGSFSTLEIQRTEQGDSAMYLCASSLDGTANYGYTFGSGTRLTVV.